This T cell receptor beta chain was recorded in a study of shared clonotypes between healthy human individuals. Looking at the study overall: In total, the donors were a couple of women and a few men aged 18 to 49.

Trimming removed 2 bases from V and 2 bases from J, with 13 bases in between. Germline CDR1 SQVTM, CDR2 ANQGSEA. The CDR3 runs to 14 residues. Data came from immunoSEQ multiplex PCR; TCRdb stores just in-frame clones and leaves some out. The sample carries 450,000 to 500,000 clones, 70% to 85% recorded once. Source material: PBMCs. This sequence originates from a woman aged 40-49 years in good health. Some clones in this sample may be carry-over from other donors' samples. The chain combines TRBV29-1 with TRBJ2-7; D possibly corresponds to TRBD1 (6 bases). The CDR3, as DNA: TGCAGCGTTGAAAAGACAGGCCTAACCTACGAGCAGTACTTC. Translated: CSVEKTGLTYEQYF.